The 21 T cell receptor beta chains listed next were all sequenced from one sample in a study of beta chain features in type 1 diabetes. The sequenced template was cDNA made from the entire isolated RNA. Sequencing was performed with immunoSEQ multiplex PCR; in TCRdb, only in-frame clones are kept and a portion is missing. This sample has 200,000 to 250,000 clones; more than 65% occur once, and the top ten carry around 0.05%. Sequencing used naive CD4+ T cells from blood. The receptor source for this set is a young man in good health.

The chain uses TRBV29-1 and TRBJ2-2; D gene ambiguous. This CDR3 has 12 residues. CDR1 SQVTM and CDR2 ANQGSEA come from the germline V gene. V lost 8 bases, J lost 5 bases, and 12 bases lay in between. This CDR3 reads CSSRAFTGELFF. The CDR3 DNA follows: TGCAGCTCCCGGGCCTTTACCGGGGAGCTGTTTTTT.

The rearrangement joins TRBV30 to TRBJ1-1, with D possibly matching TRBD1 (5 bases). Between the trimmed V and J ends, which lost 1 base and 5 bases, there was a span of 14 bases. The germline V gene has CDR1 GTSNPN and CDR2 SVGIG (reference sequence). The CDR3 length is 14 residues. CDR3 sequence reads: CAWSGWLKGTEAFF. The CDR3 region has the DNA TGTGCCTGGAGTGGCTGGCTAAAGGGGACTGAAGCTTTCTTT.

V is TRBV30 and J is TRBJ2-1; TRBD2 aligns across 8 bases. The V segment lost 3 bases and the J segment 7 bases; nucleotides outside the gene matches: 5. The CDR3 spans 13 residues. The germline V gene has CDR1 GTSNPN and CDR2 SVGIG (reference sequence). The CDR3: CAWSQREWNEQFF. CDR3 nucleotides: TGTGCCTGGAGCCAGCGGGAGTGGAATGAGCAGTTCTTC.

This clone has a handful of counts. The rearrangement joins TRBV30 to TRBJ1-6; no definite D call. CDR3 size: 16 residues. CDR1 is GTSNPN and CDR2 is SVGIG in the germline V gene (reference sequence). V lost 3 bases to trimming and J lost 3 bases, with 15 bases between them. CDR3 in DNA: TGTGCCTGGAGAACGGTATATGGCGGCTATAATTCACCCCTCCACTTT. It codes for CAWRTVYGGYNSPLHF.

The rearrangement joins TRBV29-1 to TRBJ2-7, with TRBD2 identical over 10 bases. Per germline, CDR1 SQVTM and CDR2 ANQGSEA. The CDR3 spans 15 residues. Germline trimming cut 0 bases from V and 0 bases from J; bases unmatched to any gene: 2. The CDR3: CSVEELAGYSYEQYF. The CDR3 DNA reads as TGCAGCGTTGAAGAACTAGCGGGATACTCCTACGAGCAGTACTTC.

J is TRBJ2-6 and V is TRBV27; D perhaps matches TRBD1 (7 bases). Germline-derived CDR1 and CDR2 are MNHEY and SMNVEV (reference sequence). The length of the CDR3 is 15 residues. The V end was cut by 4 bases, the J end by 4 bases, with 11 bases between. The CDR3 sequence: CASSSGGTGANVLTF. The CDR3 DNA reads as TGTGCCAGCAGTTCAGGGGGGACCGGGGCCAACGTCCTGACTTTC.

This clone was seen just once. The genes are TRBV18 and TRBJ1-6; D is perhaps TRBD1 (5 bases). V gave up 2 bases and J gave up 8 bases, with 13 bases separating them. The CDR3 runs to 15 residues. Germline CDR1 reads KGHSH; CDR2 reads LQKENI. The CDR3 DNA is TGTGCCAGCTCACCAATAACAGGTATAGATTCACCCCTCCACTTT. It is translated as CASSPITGIDSPLHF.

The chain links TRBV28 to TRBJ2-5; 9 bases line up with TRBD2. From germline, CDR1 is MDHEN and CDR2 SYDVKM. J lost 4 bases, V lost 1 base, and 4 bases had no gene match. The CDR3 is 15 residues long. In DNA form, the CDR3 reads TGTGCCAGCAGTTTATCAGCGGGAGGTGGAGAGACCCAGTACTTC. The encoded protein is CASSLSAGGGETQYF.

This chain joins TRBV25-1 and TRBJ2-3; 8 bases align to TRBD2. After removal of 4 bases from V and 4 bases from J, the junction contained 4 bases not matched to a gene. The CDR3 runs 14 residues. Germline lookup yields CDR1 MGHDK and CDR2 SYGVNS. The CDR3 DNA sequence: TGTGCCAGCAGTGTGAGCGGGGGTCCAGATACGCAGTATTTT. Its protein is CASSVSGGPDTQYF.

This CDR3 is CAWSGVRETQYF. The DNA of the CDR3 is TGTGCCTGGAGTGGTGTGCGAGAGACCCAGTACTTC. The rearrangement joins TRBV30 to TRBJ2-5, with no clear D. Germline CDR1 reads GTSNPN; CDR2 reads SVGIG (reference sequence). Trimming left V 1 base short and J 4 bases short, with 7 bases between. The CDR3 is made up of 12 amino acids.

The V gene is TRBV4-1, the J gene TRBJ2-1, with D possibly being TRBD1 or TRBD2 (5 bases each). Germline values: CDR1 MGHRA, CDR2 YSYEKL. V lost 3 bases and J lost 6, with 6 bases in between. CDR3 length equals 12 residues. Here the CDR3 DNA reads TGCGCCAGCAGCCAGAGGGGCAATGAGCAGTTCTTC. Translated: CASSQRGNEQFF.

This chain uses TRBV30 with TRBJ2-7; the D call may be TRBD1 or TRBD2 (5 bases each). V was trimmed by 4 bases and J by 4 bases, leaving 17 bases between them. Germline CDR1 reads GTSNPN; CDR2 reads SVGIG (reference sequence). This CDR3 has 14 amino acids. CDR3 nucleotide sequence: TGTGCCTGGATGGTTGGGACGGGCCCTTACGAGCAGTACTTC. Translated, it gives CAWMVGTGPYEQYF.

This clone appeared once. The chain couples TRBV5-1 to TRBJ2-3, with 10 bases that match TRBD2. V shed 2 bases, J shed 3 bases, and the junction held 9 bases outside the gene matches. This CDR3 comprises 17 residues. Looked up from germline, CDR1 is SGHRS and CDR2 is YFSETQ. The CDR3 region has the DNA TGCGCCAGCAGCTTTAGCCCTAGCGGGAGAGGTACAGATACGCAGTATTTT. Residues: CASSFSPSGRGTDTQYF.

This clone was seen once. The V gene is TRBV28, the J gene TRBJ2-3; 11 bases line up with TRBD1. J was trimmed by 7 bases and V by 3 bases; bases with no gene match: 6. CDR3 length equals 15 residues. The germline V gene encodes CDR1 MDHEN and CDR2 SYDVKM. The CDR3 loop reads CASSLPGQGVNTQYF. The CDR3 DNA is TGTGCCAGCAGTTTGCCGGGACAGGGGGTAAATACGCAGTATTTT.

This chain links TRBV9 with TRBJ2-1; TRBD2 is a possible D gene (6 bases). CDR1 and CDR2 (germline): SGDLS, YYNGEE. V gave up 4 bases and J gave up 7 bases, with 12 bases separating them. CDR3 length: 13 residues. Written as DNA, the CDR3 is TGTGCCAGCAGCAAAGGGACTGTTAATGAGCAGTTCTTC. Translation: CASSKGTVNEQFF. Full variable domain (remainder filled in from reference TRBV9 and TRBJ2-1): DSGVTQTPKHLITATGQRVTLRCSPRSGDLSVYWYQQSLDQGLQFLIQYYNGEERAKGNILERFSAQQFPDLHSELNLSSLELGDSALYFCASSKGTVNEQFFGPGTRLTVL.

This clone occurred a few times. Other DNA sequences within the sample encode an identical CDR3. CDR3 sequence reads: CASSPGQQETQYF. The CDR3 region has the DNA TGTGCCAGCTCACCAGGCCAGCAAGAGACCCAGTACTTC. The chain carries TRBV18 and TRBJ2-5; D remains unclear. The CDR3 is 13 amino acids. Germline CDR1 is KGHSH and CDR2 is LQKENI. V lost 2 bases and J 2 bases, leaving 6 bases between the germline ends.

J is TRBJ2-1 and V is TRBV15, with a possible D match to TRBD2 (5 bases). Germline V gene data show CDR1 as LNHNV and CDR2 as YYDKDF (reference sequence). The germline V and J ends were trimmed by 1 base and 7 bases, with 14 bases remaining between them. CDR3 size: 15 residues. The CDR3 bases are TGTGCCACCAGCAGAGCCCCCGGGATAGGAAATGAGCAGTTCTTC. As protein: CATSRAPGIGNEQFF.

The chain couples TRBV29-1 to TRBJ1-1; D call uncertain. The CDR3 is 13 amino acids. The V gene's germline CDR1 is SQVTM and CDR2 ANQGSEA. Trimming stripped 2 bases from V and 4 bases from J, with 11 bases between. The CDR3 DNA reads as TGCAGCGTTGAACTCAGGTGGGGCACTGAAGCTTTCTTT. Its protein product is CSVELRWGTEAFF.

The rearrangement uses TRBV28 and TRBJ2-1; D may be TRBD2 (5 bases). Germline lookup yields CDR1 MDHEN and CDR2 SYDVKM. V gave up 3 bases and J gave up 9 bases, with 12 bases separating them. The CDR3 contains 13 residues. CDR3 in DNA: TGTGCCAGCAGTTTGAAAAGGGCGGGTGAGCAGTTCTTC. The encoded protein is CASSLKRAGEQFF.

The CDR3 bases are TGTGCCACCAGCAGAGGCGGACTAGCGGGAGTCTATGAGCAGTTCTTC. Its translation is CATSRGGLAGVYEQFF. This sequence joins TRBV15 and TRBJ2-1; TRBD2 aligns across 13 bases. Germline assignment: CDR1 LNHNV and CDR2 YYDKDF (reference sequence). V lost 1 base and J lost 8; bases outside the gene matches: 5. This CDR3 is 16 amino acids long.

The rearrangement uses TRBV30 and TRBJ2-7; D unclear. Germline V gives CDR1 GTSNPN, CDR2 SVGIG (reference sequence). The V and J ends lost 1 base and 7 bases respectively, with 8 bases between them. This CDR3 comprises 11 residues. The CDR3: CAWSGLGEQYF. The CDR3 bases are TGTGCCTGGAGTGGGCTCGGGGAGCAGTACTTC.